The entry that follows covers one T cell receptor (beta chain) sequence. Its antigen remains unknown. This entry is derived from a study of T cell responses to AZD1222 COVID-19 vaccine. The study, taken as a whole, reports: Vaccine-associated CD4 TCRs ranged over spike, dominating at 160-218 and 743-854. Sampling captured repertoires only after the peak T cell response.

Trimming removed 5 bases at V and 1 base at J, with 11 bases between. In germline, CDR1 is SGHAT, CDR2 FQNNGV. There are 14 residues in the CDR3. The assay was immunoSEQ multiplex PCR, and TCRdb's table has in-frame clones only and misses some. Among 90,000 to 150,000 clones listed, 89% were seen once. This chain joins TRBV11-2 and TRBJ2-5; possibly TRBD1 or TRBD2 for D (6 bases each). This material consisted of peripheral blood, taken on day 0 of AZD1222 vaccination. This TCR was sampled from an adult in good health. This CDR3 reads CASSRGQLQETQYF. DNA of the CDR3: TGTGCCAGCAGCCGGGGGCAGCTCCAAGAGACCCAGTACTTC.